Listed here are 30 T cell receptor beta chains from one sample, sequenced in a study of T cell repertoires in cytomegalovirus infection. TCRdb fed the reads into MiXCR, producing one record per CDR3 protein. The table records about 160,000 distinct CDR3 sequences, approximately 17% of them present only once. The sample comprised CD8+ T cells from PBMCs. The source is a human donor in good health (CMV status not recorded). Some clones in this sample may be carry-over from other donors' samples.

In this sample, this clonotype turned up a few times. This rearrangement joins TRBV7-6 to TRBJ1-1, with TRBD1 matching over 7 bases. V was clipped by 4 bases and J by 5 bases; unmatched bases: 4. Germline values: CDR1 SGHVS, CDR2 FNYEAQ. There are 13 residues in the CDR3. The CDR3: CASSSQGGTEAFF. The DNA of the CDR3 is TGTGCCAGCAGCTCCCAGGGGGGGACTGAAGCTTTCTTT. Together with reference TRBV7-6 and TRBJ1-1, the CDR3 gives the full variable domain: GAGVSQSPRYKVTKRGQDVALRCDPISGHVSLYWYRQALGQGPEFLTYFNYEAQQDKSGLPNDRFSAERPEGSISTLTIQRTEQRDSAMYRCASSSQGGTEAFFGQGTRLTVV.

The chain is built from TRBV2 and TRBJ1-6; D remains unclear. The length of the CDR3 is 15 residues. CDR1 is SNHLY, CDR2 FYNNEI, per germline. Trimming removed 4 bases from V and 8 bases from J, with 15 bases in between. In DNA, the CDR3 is TGTGCCAGCAGTGTAAAAGCCTCGTTTGATTCACCCCTCCACTTT. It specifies CASSVKASFDSPLHF.

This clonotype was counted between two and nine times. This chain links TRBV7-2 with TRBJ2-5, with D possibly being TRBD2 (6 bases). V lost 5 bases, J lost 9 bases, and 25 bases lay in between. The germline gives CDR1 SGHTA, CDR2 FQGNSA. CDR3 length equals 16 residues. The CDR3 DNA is TGTGCCAGCAGCCTCCGGGGACTTGGAGGTACTCAGGCCCAGTACTTC. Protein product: CASSLRGLGGTQAQYF.

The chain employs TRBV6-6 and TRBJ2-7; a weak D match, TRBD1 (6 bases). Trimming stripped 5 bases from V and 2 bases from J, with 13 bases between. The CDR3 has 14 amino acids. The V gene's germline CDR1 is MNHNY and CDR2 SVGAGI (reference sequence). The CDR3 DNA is TGTGCCAGCAGTGGAACCAGGGGAACCTACGAGCAGTACTTC. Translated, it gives CASSGTRGTYEQYF.

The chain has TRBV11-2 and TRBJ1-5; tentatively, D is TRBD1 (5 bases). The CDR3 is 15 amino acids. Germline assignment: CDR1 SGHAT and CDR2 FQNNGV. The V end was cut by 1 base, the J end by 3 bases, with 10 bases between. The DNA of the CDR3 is TGTGCCAGCAGCTTAGCAGGAGGGGCCAATCAGCCCCAGCATTTT. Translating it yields CASSLAGGANQPQHF.

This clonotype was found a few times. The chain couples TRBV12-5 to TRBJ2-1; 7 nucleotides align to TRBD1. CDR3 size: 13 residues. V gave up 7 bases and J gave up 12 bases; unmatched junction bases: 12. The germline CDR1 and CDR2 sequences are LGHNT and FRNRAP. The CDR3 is CASALGTEGTQFF. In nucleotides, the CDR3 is TGTGCTAGTGCTCTTGGGACAGAAGGAACGCAGTTCTTC.

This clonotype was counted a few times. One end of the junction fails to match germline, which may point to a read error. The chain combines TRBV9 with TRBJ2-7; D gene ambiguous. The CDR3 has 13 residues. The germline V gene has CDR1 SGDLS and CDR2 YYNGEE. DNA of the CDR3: TGTTCCAGCAGCGTAGTGCCAGTTTACGAGCAGTACTTC. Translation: CSSSVVPVYEQYF.

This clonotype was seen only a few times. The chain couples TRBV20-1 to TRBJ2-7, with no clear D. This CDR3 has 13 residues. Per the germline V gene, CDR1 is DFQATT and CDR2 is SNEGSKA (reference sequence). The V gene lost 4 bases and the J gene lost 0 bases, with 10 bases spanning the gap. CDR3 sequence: CSATSSSSYEQYF. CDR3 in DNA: TGCAGTGCTACCTCATCTAGCTCCTACGAGCAGTACTTC.

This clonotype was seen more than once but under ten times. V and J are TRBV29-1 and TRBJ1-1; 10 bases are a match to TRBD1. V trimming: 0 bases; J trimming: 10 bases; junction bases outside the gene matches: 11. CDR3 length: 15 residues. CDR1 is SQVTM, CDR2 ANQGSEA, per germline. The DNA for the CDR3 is TGCAGCGTTGAAGATCCCGAGACAGGGGGCGAAATAGCTTTCTTT. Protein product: CSVEDPETGGEIAFF.

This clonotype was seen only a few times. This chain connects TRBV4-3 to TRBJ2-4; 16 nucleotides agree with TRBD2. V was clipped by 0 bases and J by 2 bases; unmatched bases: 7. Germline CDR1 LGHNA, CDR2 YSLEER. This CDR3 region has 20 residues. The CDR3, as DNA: TGCGCCAGCAGCCAAGATTTTGGGACTAGCGGGAGGGAGTCCAAAAACATTCAGTACTTC. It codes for CASSQDFGTSGRESKNIQYF.

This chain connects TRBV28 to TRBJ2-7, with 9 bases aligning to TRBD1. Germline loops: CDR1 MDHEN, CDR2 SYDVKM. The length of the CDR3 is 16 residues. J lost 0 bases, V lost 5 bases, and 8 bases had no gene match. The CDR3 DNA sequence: TGTGCCAGCAGTACTACGGACAGGGGATACTCCTACGAGCAGTACTTC. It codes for CASSTTDRGYSYEQYF.

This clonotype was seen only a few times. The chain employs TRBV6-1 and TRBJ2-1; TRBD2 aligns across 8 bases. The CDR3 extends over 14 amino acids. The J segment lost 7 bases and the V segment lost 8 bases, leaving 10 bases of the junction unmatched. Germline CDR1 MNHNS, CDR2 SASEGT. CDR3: CASDQRGGLNEQFF. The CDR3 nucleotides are TGTGCCAGCGACCAACGGGGGGGCTTAAATGAGCAGTTCTTC.

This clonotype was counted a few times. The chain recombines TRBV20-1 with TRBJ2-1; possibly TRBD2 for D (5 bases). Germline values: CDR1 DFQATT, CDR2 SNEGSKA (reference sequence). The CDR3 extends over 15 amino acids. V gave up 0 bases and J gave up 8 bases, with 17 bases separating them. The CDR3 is CSARDLSGRIDEQFF. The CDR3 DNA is TGCAGTGCTAGAGATCTCAGTGGGAGAATTGATGAGCAGTTCTTC.

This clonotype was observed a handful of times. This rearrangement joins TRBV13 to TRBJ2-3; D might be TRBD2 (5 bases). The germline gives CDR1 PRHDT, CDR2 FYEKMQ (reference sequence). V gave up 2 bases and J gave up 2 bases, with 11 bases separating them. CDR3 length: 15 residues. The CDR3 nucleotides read TGTGCCAGCAGCTTAACTAGAAGCTACACAGATACGCAGTATTTT. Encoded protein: CASSLTRSYTDTQYF.

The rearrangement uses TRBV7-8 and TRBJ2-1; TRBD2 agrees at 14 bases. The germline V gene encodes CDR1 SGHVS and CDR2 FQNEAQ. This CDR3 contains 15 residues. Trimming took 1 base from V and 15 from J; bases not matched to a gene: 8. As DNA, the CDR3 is TGTGCCAGCAGCTTAGAACCGGGACTAGCGGGAGAGGTGTTCTTC. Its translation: CASSLEPGLAGEVFF.

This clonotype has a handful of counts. CDR3 amino acids: CASSQPDFLMNTEAFF. Here the CDR3 DNA reads TGTGCCAGCAGCCAACCGGACTTCCTAATGAACACTGAAGCTTTCTTT. V and J are TRBV5-6 and TRBJ1-1; D remains unclear. V gave up 4 bases and J gave up 0 bases, with 16 bases separating them. This CDR3 is 16 amino acids long. Germline values: CDR1 SGHDT, CDR2 YYEEEE.

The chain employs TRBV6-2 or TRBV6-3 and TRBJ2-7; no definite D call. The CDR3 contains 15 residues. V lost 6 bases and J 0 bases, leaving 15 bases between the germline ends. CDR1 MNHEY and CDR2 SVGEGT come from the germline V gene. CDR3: CASRSPSPNSYEQYF. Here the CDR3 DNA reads TGTGCCAGCAGATCGCCCTCCCCTAACTCCTACGAGCAGTACTTC.

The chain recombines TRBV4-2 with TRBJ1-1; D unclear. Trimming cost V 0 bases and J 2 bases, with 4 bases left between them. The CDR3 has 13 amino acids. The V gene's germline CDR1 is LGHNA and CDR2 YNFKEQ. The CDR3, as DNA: TGTGCCAGCAGCCAAGACATTAACACTGAAGCTTTCTTT. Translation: CASSQDINTEAFF.

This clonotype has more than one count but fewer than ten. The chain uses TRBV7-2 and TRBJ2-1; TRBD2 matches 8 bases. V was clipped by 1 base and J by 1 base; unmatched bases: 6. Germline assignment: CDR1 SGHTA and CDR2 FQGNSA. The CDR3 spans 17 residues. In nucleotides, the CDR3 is TGTGCCAGCAGCTTAGACTTAGGCGGGAGGTCCTACAATGAGCAGTTCTTC. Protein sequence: CASSLDLGGRSYNEQFF.

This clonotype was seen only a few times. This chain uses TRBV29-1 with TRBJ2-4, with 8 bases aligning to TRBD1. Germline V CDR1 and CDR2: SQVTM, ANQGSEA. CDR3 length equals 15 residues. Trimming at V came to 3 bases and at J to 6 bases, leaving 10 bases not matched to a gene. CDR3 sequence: CSVDGMGQAPNIQYF. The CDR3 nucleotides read TGCAGCGTTGATGGCATGGGACAGGCCCCAAACATTCAGTACTTC.

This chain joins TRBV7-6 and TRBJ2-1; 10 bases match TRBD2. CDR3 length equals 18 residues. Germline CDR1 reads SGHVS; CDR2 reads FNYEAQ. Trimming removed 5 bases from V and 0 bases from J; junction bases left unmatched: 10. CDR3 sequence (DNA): TGTGCCAGCAGCCAGGGACTAGCGAGACCTGTCTCCTACAATGAGCAGTTCTTC. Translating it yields CASSQGLARPVSYNEQFF.

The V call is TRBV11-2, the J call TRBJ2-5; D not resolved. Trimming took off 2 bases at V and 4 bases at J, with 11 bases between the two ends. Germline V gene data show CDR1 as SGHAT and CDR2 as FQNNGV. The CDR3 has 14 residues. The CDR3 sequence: CASSLPFYSETQYF. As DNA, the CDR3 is TGTGCCAGCAGCTTACCCTTCTATTCAGAGACCCAGTACTTC.

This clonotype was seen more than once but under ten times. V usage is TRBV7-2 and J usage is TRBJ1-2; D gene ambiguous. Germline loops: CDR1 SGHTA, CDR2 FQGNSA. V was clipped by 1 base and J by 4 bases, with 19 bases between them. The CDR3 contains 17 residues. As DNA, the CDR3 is TGTGCCAGCAGCTTAGGGGAGCGAGGCTTTGGACTCTATGGCTACACCTTC. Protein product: CASSLGERGFGLYGYTF.

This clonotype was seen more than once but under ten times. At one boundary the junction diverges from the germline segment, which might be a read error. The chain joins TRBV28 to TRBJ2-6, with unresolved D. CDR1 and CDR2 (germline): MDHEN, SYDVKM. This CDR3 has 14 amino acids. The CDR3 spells CANSLGSGANVLTF. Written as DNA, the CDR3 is TGTGCCAACAGTTTGGGGTCCGGGGCCAACGTCCTGACTTTC.

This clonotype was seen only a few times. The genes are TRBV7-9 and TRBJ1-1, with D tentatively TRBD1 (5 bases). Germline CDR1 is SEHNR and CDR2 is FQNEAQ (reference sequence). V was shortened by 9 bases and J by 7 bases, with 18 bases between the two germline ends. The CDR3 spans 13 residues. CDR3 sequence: CASPGGGQGEAFF. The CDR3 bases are TGTGCCAGTCCTGGGGGTGGACAAGGTGAAGCTTTCTTT.

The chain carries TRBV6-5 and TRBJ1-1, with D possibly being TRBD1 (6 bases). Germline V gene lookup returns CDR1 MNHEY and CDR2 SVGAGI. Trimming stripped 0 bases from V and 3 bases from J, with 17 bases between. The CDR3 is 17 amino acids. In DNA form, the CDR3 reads TGTGCCAGCAGTTACTCGATCGGGGGCTTAGAGTACACTGAAGCTTTCTTT. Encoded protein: CASSYSIGGLEYTEAFF.

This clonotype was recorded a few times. The CDR3 spells CASSQEDRIRNEQFF. The CDR3 coding sequence is TGTGCCAGCAGCCAAGAGGACAGGATTCGCAATGAGCAGTTCTTC. J is TRBJ2-1 and V is TRBV14; 7 nucleotides line up with TRBD1. CDR3 size: 15 residues. Trimming took 0 bases from V and 6 from J; bases not matched to a gene: 5. Germline lookup yields CDR1 SGHDN and CDR2 FVKESK.

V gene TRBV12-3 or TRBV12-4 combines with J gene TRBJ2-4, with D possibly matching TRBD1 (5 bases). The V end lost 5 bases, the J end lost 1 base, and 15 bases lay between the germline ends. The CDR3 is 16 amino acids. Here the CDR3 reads CASSTTEGAAKNIQYF. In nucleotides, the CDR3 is TGTGCCAGCAGTACAACAGAAGGGGCGGCCAAAAACATTCAGTACTTC.

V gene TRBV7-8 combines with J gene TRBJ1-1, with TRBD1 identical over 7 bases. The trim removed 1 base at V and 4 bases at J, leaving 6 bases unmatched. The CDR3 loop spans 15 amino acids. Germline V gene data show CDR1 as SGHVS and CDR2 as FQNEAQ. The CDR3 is CASSLGVQGGTEAFF. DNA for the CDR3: TGTGCCAGCAGCTTAGGGGTCCAGGGGGGCACTGAAGCTTTCTTT.

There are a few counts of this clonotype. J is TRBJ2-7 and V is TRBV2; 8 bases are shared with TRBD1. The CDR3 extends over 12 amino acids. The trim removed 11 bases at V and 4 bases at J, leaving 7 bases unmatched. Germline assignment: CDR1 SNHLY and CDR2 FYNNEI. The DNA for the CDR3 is TGTGCCTCCCTCAGGGGGCAATACGAGCAGTACTTC. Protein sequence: CASLRGQYEQYF.